This is a list of T cell receptor beta chains from one sample in a study of T cell clones after liver transplantation. Sequencing was performed with immunoSEQ multiplex PCR; in TCRdb, only in-frame clones are kept and a portion is missing. Of approximately 50,000 clones listed, more than 65% are singletons. This specimen was CD4+ T cells from blood, taken roughly 56 months after liver transplant. The receptor source for this set is a human patient who received a liver transplant. Some T cells may originate from the graft donor. CDR3s include the opening cysteine and the closing phenylalanine or tryptophan. D genes are given only for firm matches. The listing skips clone size in some rows; elsewhere it reads once, few, many or a size class.

v_gene	j_gene	abundance	d_gene	CDR3nt	CDR3aa
TRBV6-1	TRBJ1-2	NA	NA	TGTGCCAGCAGTGATGTCAGGGAAGGGGATGGCTACACCTTC	CASSDVREGDGYTF
TRBV6-6	TRBJ2-7	once	NA	TGTGCCAGCACCCCACAGCGGTTCTCCCACGAGCAGTACTTC	CASTPQRFSHEQYF
TRBV7-2	TRBJ1-3	NA	NA	TGTGCCAGCAGCTTGCACCCCCCGAGGTCAGGAAACACCATATATTTT	CASSLHPPRSGNTIYF
TRBV5-6	TRBJ1-1	NA	TRBD1	TGTGCCAGCAGCTTCGGGACAGGGGGGGCCACTGAAGCTTTCTTT	CASSFGTGGATEAFF
TRBV14	TRBJ2-4	NA	NA	TGTGCCAGCAGCCAAGCTGGGGCGAACATTCAGTACTTC	CASSQAGANIQYF
TRBV11-2	TRBJ2-7	NA	NA	TGTGCCAGCAGCTTAGACTACTACGGGCAGTACTTC	CASSLDYYGQYF
TRBV28	TRBJ1-2	NA	NA	TGTGCCAGCAGTTTAGACAGCTATGGCTACACCTTC	CASSLDSYGYTF
TRBV6-4	TRBJ2-2	NA	NA	TGTGCCAGCAGACCCCACAGGGACACCGGGGAGCTGTTTTTT	CASRPHRDTGELFF
TRBV6-1	TRBJ2-5	NA	NA	TGTGCCAGCAGTGAAGAAAAAGGACTGGGCGAGACCCAGTACTTC	CASSEEKGLGETQYF
TRBV11-2	TRBJ2-5	NA	NA	TGTGCCAGCAGCTTAGCCCAGACAAAAGAGACCCAGTACTTC	CASSLAQTKETQYF
TRBV7-2	TRBJ2-7	NA	NA	TGTGCCAGCAGCGTGGGGGGGACACCGACCTACGAGCAGTACTTC	CASSVGGTPTYEQYF
TRBV6-1	TRBJ1-3	once	TRBD1	TGTGCCAGCAGTGAGGCAGGGGGAGGAGGAAACACCATATATTTT	CASSEAGGGGNTIYF